This T cell receptor beta chain comes out of a study of Tregs in tolerant kidney transplant recipients. Trimming took off 0 bases at V and 1 base at J, with 10 bases between the two ends. This CDR3 spans 15 amino acids. Germline V gene sequence: CDR1 SGHRS, CDR2 YFSETQ. Related graft donors supplied nonmyeloablative bone marrow transplants, and mixed chimerism was transient. Using immunoSEQ multiplex PCR, the repertoire was profiled, and TCRdb retains in-frame clones only, with some absent. Of fewer than 95,000 clones detected, 93% appear once; the ten largest clones hold roughly 1.7%. This specimen consisted of CD4+ T cells from blood (PBMCs), obtained 12 months after the transplant. The chain couples TRBV5-1 to TRBJ2-5; the D gene is possibly TRBD2 (7 bases). The TCR was taken from a human patient who received a combined kidney and bone marrow transplant. Among the T cells, some may be from the graft donor. CDR3 nucleotides: TGCGCCAGCAGCTTGGGGGCGGGGGCCCAAGAGACCCAGTACTTC. Amino acid sequence: CASSLGAGAQETQYF.